The 26 T cell receptor beta chains in this list originate from one sample, sequenced in a study of cytomegalovirus exposure and HLA in healthy donors. TCRdb's table, derived via immunoSEQ multiplex PCR, lists solely in-frame clones and lacks some. The sample includes 100,000 to 150,000 clones, around 96% of them seen just once. Sequencing was carried out using PBMCs. The receptors stem from a man aged 18 to 30 in good health and CMV-seronegative.

V usage is TRBV28 and J usage is TRBJ1-2; D ambiguous. This CDR3 has 16 amino acids. The germline V gene encodes CDR1 MDHEN and CDR2 SYDVKM. Deletions cut 5 bases from V and 4 bases from J, with 20 bases between. CDR3 loop: CASSTQRSQSSYGYTF. The CDR3 nucleotides read TGTGCCAGCAGTACACAACGGTCACAGAGTTCCTATGGCTACACCTTC.

This chain connects TRBV5-4 to TRBJ2-1; TRBD2 aligns across 9 bases. Trimming cost V 0 bases and J 2 bases; bases outside gene matches: 3. The germline V gene encodes CDR1 SGHNT and CDR2 YYREEE (reference sequence). The CDR3 runs 16 residues. CDR3 amino acids: CASSLVSGSPYNEQFF. CDR3 sequence (DNA): TGTGCCAGCAGCTTGGTTAGCGGGAGCCCCTACAATGAGCAGTTCTTC.

V gene TRBV5-1 combines with J gene TRBJ1-1; 8 bases agree with TRBD1. The V gene's germline CDR1 is SGHRS and CDR2 YFSETQ. This CDR3 contains 13 residues. The V segment lost 2 bases and the J segment 6 bases; nucleotides outside the gene matches: 3. In DNA, the CDR3 is TGCGCCAGCAGCTTCCAGGACAGGGCTGAAGCTTTCTTT. Protein: CASSFQDRAEAFF. Based on the CDR3 plus reference TRBV5-1 and TRBJ1-1, the full variable domain is KAGVTQTPRYLIKTRGQQVTLSCSPISGHRSVSWYQQTPGQGLQFLFEYFSETQRNKGNFPGRFSGRQFSNSRSEMNVSTLELGDSALYLCASSFQDRAEAFFGQGTRLTVV.

V gene TRBV6-5 combines with J gene TRBJ2-1; 11 nucleotides align to TRBD2. The CDR3 loop spans 15 amino acids. J lost 6 bases, V lost 6 bases, and 7 bases had no gene match. Germline V lookup: CDR1 MNHEY, CDR2 SVGAGI. As DNA, the CDR3 is TGTGCCAGCAGCATAGCGGGAGGGGCAGGCAATGAGCAGTTCTTC. Its translation: CASSIAGGAGNEQFF.

The sample holds a few counts of this clone. V usage is TRBV5-4 and J usage is TRBJ1-2; D is unclear. This CDR3 is 16 amino acids long. Germline CDR1 SGHNT, CDR2 YYREEE (reference sequence). Trimming took off 1 base at V and 5 bases at J, with 18 bases between the two ends. The CDR3 is CASSLTGTQEGYGYTF. The CDR3 region has the DNA TGTGCCAGCAGCTTGACCGGTACTCAGGAAGGATATGGCTACACCTTC. Full variable domain (outside the CDR3, taken from reference TRBV5-4 and TRBJ1-2): ETGVTQSPTHLIKTRGQQVTLRCSSQSGHNTVSWYQQALGQGPQFIFQYYREEENGRGNFPPRFSGLQFPNYSSELNVNALELDDSALYLCASSLTGTQEGYGYTFGSGTRLTVV.

This clone has only one observation. This chain links TRBV4-3 with TRBJ2-7; D uncertain. CDR1 LGHNA and CDR2 YSLEER come from the germline V gene. The V end lost 1 base, the J end lost 2 bases, and 9 bases lay between the germline ends. CDR3 length: 14 amino acids. CDR3 nucleotides: TGCGCCAGCAGCCAAGTCCGAGGTACCTACGAGCAGTACTTC. Its protein is CASSQVRGTYEQYF.

The rearrangement uses TRBV6-1 and TRBJ2-7, with TRBD2 identical over 11 bases. Looked up from germline, CDR1 is MNHNS and CDR2 is SASEGT. V gave up 4 bases and J gave up 0 bases; unmatched junction bases: 11. This CDR3 is 18 amino acids long. Here the CDR3 DNA reads TGTGCCAGCAGTGCTACCTTCCTCGGGACTAGCGGCTCCTACGAGCAGTACTTC. It is translated as CASSATFLGTSGSYEQYF.

The chain joins TRBV7-9 to TRBJ2-3, with D perhaps TRBD1 (5 bases). The CDR3 contains 12 residues. The V and J ends lost 2 bases and 6 bases respectively, with 6 bases between them. Germline values: CDR1 SEHNR, CDR2 FQNEAQ (reference sequence). The CDR3 spells CASSLKGDTQYF. The DNA of the CDR3 is TGTGCCAGCAGCTTAAAGGGGGATACGCAGTATTTT.

The chain is built from TRBV7-9 and TRBJ2-1; no clear D. The CDR3 covers 13 residues. The V and J ends lost 1 base and 4 bases respectively, with 5 bases between them. CDR1 SEHNR and CDR2 FQNEAQ come from the germline V gene (reference sequence). In DNA form, the CDR3 reads TGTGCCAGCAGCTTAGGGGCATACAATGAGCAGTTCTTC. Translated: CASSLGAYNEQFF.

The CDR3 sequence: CASSQDGGLNPAFF. The DNA of the CDR3 is TGTGCCAGCAGCCAAGATGGGGGGTTAAATCCAGCTTTCTTT. The chain joins TRBV4-2 to TRBJ1-1; perhaps TRBD1 as D (5 bases). Trimming cost V 0 bases and J 10 bases, with 15 bases left between them. The CDR3 loop spans 14 amino acids. CDR1 LGHNA and CDR2 YNFKEQ come from the germline V gene.

This chain links TRBV28 with TRBJ2-3; D is perhaps TRBD2 (6 bases). CDR3 length: 14 residues. Germline assignment: CDR1 MDHEN and CDR2 SYDVKM. The V end was cut by 6 bases, the J end by 0 bases, with 10 bases between. CDR3 sequence reads: CASSSSGSTDTQYF. The CDR3 nucleotides are TGTGCCAGCAGCTCGAGCGGGAGCACAGATACGCAGTATTTT.

The V and J genes are TRBV6-5 and TRBJ2-1, with no clear D. Germline CDR1 MNHEY, CDR2 SVGAGI. The CDR3 spans 13 residues. The V gene lost 8 bases and the J gene lost 6 bases, with 14 bases spanning the gap. CDR3 nucleotides: TGTGCCAGCTCCCTATACGCCGGCAATGAGCAGTTCTTC. Translating it yields CASSLYAGNEQFF.

The chain links TRBV28 to TRBJ1-3; D not certain. Germline assignment: CDR1 MDHEN and CDR2 SYDVKM. Trimming pared 2 bases from V and 0 bases from J, leaving 8 bases between. CDR3 length equals 15 residues. CDR3 sequence (DNA): TGTGCCAGCAGTTTAGAGGCCAGCTCTGGAAACACCATATATTTT. Translated: CASSLEASSGNTIYF.

The chain couples TRBV19 to TRBJ2-3; D might be TRBD1 (6 bases). CDR1 LNHDA and CDR2 SQIVND come from the germline V gene (reference sequence). V lost 6 bases to trimming and J lost 4 bases, with 20 bases between them. The CDR3 is 16 amino acids. CDR3 protein: CASRAGDGESPDTQYF. CDR3 nucleotide sequence: TGTGCCAGTAGGGCAGGGGACGGGGAAAGCCCAGATACGCAGTATTTT.

The rearrangement uses TRBV9 and TRBJ2-7; 9 bases align to TRBD2. Unmatched junction bases numbered 6, after V lost 3 bases and J lost 2 bases. The germline gives CDR1 SGDLS, CDR2 YYNGEE. This CDR3 has 15 amino acids. CDR3 region: CASSGPGTSPYEQYF. CDR3 DNA sequence: TGTGCCAGCAGCGGACCCGGGACTAGCCCCTACGAGCAGTACTTC.

V usage is TRBV4-1 and J usage is TRBJ2-1; 7 bases align to TRBD1. V lost 4 bases to trimming and J lost 6 bases; unmatched junction nucleotides: 15. Germline CDR1 reads MGHRA; CDR2 reads YSYEKL. The CDR3 has 17 residues. CDR3 sequence reads: CASSLASRDRFFNEQFF. The CDR3 bases are TGCGCCAGCAGCCTAGCGAGCCGGGACAGATTTTTCAATGAGCAGTTCTTC.

The V gene is TRBV28, the J gene TRBJ1-3; 7 bases map to TRBD1. The V and J ends lost 2 bases and 2 bases, in that order; junction bases with no gene match: 6. The CDR3 totals 16 residues. From germline, CDR1 is MDHEN and CDR2 SYDVKM. CDR3 in DNA: TGTGCCAGCAGTTTAATCGGGACAGCGGCTGGAAACACCATATATTTT. Translating it yields CASSLIGTAAGNTIYF.

The chain has TRBV5-6 and TRBJ2-3, with D perhaps TRBD2 (5 bases). V was cut by 1 base and J by 0 bases, with 12 bases left in between. This CDR3 is 16 amino acids long. The germline gives CDR1 SGHDT, CDR2 YYEEEE. The CDR3 DNA follows: TGTGCCAGCAGCTTGCGCGGGCTCTCTAGCACAGATACGCAGTATTTT. Translated, it gives CASSLRGLSSTDTQYF.

The chain recombines TRBV29-1 with TRBJ2-7, with D possibly being TRBD1 (6 bases). There are 15 residues in the CDR3. The V gene lost 1 base and the J gene lost 2 bases, with 15 bases spanning the gap. Germline V gene data show CDR1 as SQVTM and CDR2 as ANQGSEA. The DNA for the CDR3 is TGCAGCGTTGAAGGGGGACAACAGGGTGCCTACGAGCAGTACTTC. Encoded protein: CSVEGGQQGAYEQYF.

The chain is built from TRBV5-6 and TRBJ2-7, with 7 bases matching TRBD1. CDR3 length equals 16 residues. CDR1 and CDR2 (germline): SGHDT, YYEEEE. The trim removed 1 base at V and 5 bases at J, leaving 12 bases unmatched. The CDR3 region has the DNA TGTGCCAGCAGCTTGTTAATGAGGGGGCGCTTTGACGAGCAGTACTTC. Translation gives CASSLLMRGRFDEQYF.

The CDR3 here is CAWKWSVRNTGELFF. CDR3 bases: TGTGCCTGGAAATGGTCGGTAAGGAACACCGGGGAGCTGTTTTTT. The chain couples TRBV30 to TRBJ2-2; D gene uncertain. CDR1 is GTSNPN and CDR2 is SVGIG in the germline V gene (reference sequence). The ends were cut back, 4 bases at V and 1 base at J, with 13 bases in the middle. CDR3 length: 15 residues.

The CDR3 DNA is TGTGCCTGGAGCCAGATGGCTGAAGCTTTCTTT. Amino acid sequence: CAWSQMAEAFF. The chain employs TRBV30 and TRBJ1-1; D is unclear. The CDR3 is 11 residues long. The germline V gene has CDR1 GTSNPN and CDR2 SVGIG (reference sequence). Trimming left V 3 bases short and J 6 bases short, with 8 bases between.

V and J are TRBV2 and TRBJ1-1; D uncertain. The CDR3 runs 14 residues. The V end was cut by 6 bases, the J end by 3 bases, with 14 bases between. Germline V lookup: CDR1 SNHLY, CDR2 FYNNEI. For the CDR3, the DNA is TGTGCCAGCAGGGTACGCGAGGAGTACACTGAAGCTTTCTTT. Amino acid sequence: CASRVREEYTEAFF. Full variable domain (outside the CDR3, taken from reference TRBV2 and TRBJ1-1): EPEVTQTPSHQVTQMGQEVILRCVPISNHLYFYWYRQILGQKVEFLVSFYNNEISEKSEIFDDQFSVERPDGSNFTLKIRSTKLEDSAMYFCASRVREEYTEAFFGQGTRLTVV.

This chain links TRBV4-3 with TRBJ2-5; tentatively, D is TRBD2 (5 bases). Germline loops: CDR1 LGHNA, CDR2 YSLEER. V was shortened by 3 bases and J by 5 bases, with 16 bases between the two germline ends. The CDR3 runs to 15 residues. CDR3 bases: TGCGCCAGCAGCCAGGACGGTCGGCCGGGGGAGACCCAGTACTTC. Amino acid sequence: CASSQDGRPGETQYF.

Concerning this clone: This sample also contains other DNA sequences that code for the same CDR3. The chain combines TRBV9 with TRBJ2-7, with TRBD2 matching 7 bases. CDR1 is SGDLS and CDR2 is YYNGEE in the germline V gene. The CDR3 is made up of 14 amino acids. V lost 2 bases and J lost 2; bases outside the gene matches: 4. The CDR3 DNA is TGTGCCAGCAGCGTTGGGGGAGGGACCTACGAGCAGTACTTC. Translated: CASSVGGGTYEQYF.

The CDR3 here is CASSPTDSQNFYEQYF. The CDR3 nucleotides read TGTGCCAGCAGCCCAACGGACAGCCAAAACTTCTACGAGCAGTACTTC. The chain is built from TRBV2 and TRBJ2-7, with D perhaps TRBD1 (6 bases). This CDR3 is built from 16 residues. CDR1 and CDR2 (germline): SNHLY, FYNNEI. Trimming shortened V by 6 bases and J by 3 bases, and 21 bases separated the two germline ends.